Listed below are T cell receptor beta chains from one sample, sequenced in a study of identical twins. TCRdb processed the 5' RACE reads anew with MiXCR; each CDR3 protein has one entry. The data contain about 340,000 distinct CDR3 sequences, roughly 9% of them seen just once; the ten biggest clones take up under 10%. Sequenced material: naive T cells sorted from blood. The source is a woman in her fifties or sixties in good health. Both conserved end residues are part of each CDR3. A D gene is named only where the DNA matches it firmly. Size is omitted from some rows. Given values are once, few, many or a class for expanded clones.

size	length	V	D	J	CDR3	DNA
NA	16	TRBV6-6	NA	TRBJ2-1	CASSSIRQGGVNEQFF	TGTGCCAGCAGTTCAATACGACAGGGAGGGGTCAATGAGCAGTTCTTC
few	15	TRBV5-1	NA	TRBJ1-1	CASSGGELMNTEAFF	TGCGCCAGCAGCGGCGGGGAGCTGATGAACACTGAAGCTTTCTTT
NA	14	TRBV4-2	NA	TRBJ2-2	CASSQAGMGGELFF	TGTGCCAGCAGCCAAGCGGGAATGGGCGGGGAGCTGTTTTTT
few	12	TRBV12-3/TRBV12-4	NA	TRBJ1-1	CASTAYRAEAFF	TGTGCCAGCACCGCCTACAGGGCTGAAGCTTTCTTT
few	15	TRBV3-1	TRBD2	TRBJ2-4	CASSQDRSGGSYEYF	TGTGCCAGCAGCCAAGACCGATCCGGCGGGAGTTATGAGTACTTC
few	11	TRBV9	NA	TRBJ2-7	CAIQPDHEQYF	TGTGCCATACAGCCTGATCACGAGCAGTACTTC
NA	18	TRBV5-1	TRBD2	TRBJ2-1	CASSWETSGRAGRNEQFF	TGCGCCAGCAGCTGGGAAACTAGCGGGAGGGCCGGACGGAATGAGCAGTTCTTC
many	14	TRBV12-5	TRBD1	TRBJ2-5	CASEDGGRGETQYF	TGTGCTAGTGAAGATGGAGGCAGGGGGGAGACCCAGTACTTC
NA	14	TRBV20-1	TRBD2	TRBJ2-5	CSARDDSGSETQYF	TGCAGTGCTAGAGACGATAGCGGGAGTGAGACCCAGTACTTC
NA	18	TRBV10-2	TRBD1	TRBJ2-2	CASSESSLTGVNTGELFF	TGCGCCAGCAGTGAGTCTTCTTTGACAGGGGTAAACACCGGGGAGCTGTTTTTT
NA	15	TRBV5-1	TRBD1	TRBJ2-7	CASSLAGQASYEQYF	TGCGCCAGCAGCTTGGCGGGACAGGCAAGCTACGAGCAGTACTTC
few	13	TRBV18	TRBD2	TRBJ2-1	CASSRLAGVEQFF	TGTGCCAGCTCAAGACTAGCGGGAGTTGAGCAGTTCTTC
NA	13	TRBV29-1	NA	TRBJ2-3	CSVDARSTDTQYF	TGCAGCGTTGATGCTAGATCCACAGATACGCAGTATTTT
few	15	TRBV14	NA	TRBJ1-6	CASSQDFDSDSPLHF	TGTGCCAGCAGCCAAGATTTCGACAGTGATTCACCCCTCCACTTT
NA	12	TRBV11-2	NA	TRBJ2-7	CASSLVRGEQYF	TGTGCCAGCAGCTTAGTCAGGGGCGAGCAGTACTTC
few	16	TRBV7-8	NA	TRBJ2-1	CASSASGTLSYNEQFF	TGTGCCAGCAGCGCCTCCGGGACCCTCTCCTACAATGAGCAGTTCTTC
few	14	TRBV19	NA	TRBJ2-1	CASTNQQGLNEQFF	TGTGCCAGTACAAACCAGCAGGGTTTGAATGAGCAGTTCTTC
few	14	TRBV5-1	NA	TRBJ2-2	CASSSSGGIGELFF	TGCGCCAGCAGCTCCTCCGGCGGCATCGGGGAGCTGTTTTTT
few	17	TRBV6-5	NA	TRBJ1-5	CASSYRQDFHSNQPQHF	TGTGCCAGCAGTTACCGACAGGACTTTCATAGCAATCAGCCCCAGCATTTT
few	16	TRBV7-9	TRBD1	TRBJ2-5	CASSPPTDRRSETQYF	TGTGCCAGCAGCCCGCCCACGGACAGGCGATCGGAGACCCAGTACTTC
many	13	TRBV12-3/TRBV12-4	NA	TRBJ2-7	CASSSTGRNEQYF	TGTGCCAGCAGCTCCACTGGGAGGAACGAGCAGTACTTC
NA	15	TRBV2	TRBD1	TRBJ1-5	CASSDDREGNQPQHF	TGTGCCAGCAGTGACGACAGGGAGGGCAATCAGCCCCAGCATTTT
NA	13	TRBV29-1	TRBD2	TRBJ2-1	CSAGTSAYNEQFF	TGCAGCGCCGGGACTAGCGCGTACAATGAGCAGTTCTTC
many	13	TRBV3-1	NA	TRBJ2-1	CASSPSRLGEQFF	TGTGCCAGCAGCCCCTCCCGACTGGGGGAGCAGTTCTTC
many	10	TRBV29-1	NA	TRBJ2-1	CSVKNNEQFF	TGCAGCGTAAAGAACAATGAGCAGTTCTTC
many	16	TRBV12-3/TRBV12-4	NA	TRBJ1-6	CASTPGQGRRNSPLHF	TGTGCCAGCACCCCAGGCCAGGGACGGAGAAATTCACCCCTCCACTTT
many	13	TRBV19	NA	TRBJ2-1	CASSIGAEGEQFF	TGTGCCAGTAGTATAGGAGCGGAGGGTGAGCAGTTCTTC
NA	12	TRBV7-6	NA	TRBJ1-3	CASRGYGNTIYF	TGTGCCAGCAGGGGATACGGAAACACCATATATTTT
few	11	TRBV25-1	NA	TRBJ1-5	CASSDGARQHF	TGTGCCAGCAGTGATGGGGCTCGTCAGCATTTT
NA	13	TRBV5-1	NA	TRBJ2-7	CASSLARGSEQYF	TGCGCCAGCAGCTTGGCCAGAGGGTCCGAGCAGTACTTC
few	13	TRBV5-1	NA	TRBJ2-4	CASSFEDKNIQYF	TGCGCCAGCAGTTTTGAGGACAAAAACATTCAGTACTTC
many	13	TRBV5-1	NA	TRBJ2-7	CASSVDGFYEQYF	TGCGCCAGCAGCGTCGACGGATTCTACGAGCAGTACTTC
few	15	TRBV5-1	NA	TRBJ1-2	CASRPSFVAGSGYTF	TGCGCCAGCAGGCCTTCTTTCGTGGCGGGGTCCGGCTACACCTTC
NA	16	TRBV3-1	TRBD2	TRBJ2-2	CASSQETTSSTGELFF	TGTGCCAGCAGCCAAGAAACGACTAGCTCTACCGGGGAGCTGTTTTTT
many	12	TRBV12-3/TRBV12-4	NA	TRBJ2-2	CASSLHTGELFF	TGTGCCAGCAGTTTGCACACCGGGGAGCTGTTTTTT
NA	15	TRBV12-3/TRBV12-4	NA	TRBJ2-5	CASSLVGPGQETQYF	TGTGCCAGCAGTTTAGTTGGCCCGGGCCAGGAGACCCAGTACTTC
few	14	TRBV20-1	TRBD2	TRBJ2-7	CSASFPSGSYEQYF	TGCAGTGCTAGTTTTCCTAGCGGATCCTACGAGCAGTACTTC
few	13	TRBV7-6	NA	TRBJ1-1	CASRAGANTEAFF	TGTGCCAGCAGGGCCGGCGCGAACACTGAAGCTTTCTTT
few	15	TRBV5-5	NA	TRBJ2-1	CASSKTASSYNEQFF	TGTGCCAGCAGCAAGACCGCTAGCTCCTACAATGAGCAGTTCTTC
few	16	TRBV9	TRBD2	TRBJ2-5	CASSVGLAGVEETQYF	TGTGCCAGCAGCGTTGGACTAGCGGGAGTAGAAGAGACCCAGTACTTC
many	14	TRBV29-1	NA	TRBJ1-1	CSVELLYRNTEAFF	TGCAGCGTTGAATTACTGTACAGGAACACTGAAGCTTTCTTT
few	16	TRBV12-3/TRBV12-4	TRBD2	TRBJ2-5	CASTDRASGYQETQYF	TGTGCCAGCACCGACCGAGCTAGCGGTTACCAAGAGACCCAGTACTTC
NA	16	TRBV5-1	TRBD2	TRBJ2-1	CASSWPGLAGVGEQFF	TGCGCCAGCAGCTGGCCGGGACTAGCGGGAGTGGGTGAGCAGTTCTTC
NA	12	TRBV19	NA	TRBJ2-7	CASSDSAYEQYF	TGTGCCAGTAGCGACAGTGCCTACGAGCAGTACTTC
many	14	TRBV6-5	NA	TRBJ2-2	CASSYSTPHGELFF	TGTGCCAGCAGTTACTCGACACCCCACGGGGAGCTGTTTTTT
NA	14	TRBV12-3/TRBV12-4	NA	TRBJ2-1	CASSPSGRDGEQFF	TGTGCCAGCAGCCCCTCTGGCCGGGACGGAGAGCAGTTCTTC
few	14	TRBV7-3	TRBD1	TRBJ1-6	CASSADRVGSPLHF	TGTGCCAGCAGCGCCGACAGGGTCGGTTCACCCCTCCACTTT
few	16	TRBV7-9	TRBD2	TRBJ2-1	CASSQLLSGSFNEQFF	TGTGCCAGCAGCCAACTCCTTAGCGGGAGCTTCAATGAGCAGTTCTTC
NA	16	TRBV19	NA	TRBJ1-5	CASRLYIRGGNQPQHF	TGTGCCAGTAGATTGTATATCAGGGGTGGTAATCAGCCCCAGCATTTT
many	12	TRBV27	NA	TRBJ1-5	CASSPLNQPQHF	TGTGCCAGCAGTCCCCTCAATCAGCCCCAGCATTTT
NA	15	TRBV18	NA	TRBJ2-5	CASSPTRADQETQYF	TGTGCCAGCTCACCAACGCGGGCAGACCAAGAGACCCAGTACTTC
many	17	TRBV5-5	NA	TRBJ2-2	CASSLAPRGANTGELFF	TGTGCCAGCAGCTTGGCCCCACGGGGGGCAAACACCGGGGAGCTGTTTTTT
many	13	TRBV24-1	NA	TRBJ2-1	CATSGPPYNEQFF	TGTGCCACCAGTGGCCCGCCCTACAATGAGCAGTTCTTC
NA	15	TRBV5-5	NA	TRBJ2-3	CASSLVPGAGDTQYF	TGTGCCAGCAGCTTGGTTCCGGGGGCTGGGGATACGCAGTATTTT
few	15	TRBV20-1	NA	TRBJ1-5	CSARDTPRDNQPQHF	TGCAGTGCTAGAGATACCCCCAGGGATAATCAGCCCCAGCATTTT